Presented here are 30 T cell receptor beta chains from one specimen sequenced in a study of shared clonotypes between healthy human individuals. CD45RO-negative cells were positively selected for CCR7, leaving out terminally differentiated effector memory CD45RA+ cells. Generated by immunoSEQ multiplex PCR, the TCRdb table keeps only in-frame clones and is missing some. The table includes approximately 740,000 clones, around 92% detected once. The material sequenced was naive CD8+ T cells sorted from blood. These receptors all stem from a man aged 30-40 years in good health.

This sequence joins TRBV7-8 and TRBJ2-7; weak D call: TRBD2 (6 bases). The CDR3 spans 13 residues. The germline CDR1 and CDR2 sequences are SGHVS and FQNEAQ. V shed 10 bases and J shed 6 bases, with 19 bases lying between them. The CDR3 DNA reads TGTGCCACTCGGGACTTTAGCGCGAGCGAGCAGTACTTC. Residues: CATRDFSASEQYF. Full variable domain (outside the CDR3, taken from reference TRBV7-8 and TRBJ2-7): GAGVSQSPRYKVAKRGQDVALRCDPISGHVSLFWYQQALGQGPEFLTYFQNEAQLDKSGLPSDRFFAERPEGSVSTLKIQRTQQEDSAVYLCATRDFSASEQYFGPGTRLTVT.

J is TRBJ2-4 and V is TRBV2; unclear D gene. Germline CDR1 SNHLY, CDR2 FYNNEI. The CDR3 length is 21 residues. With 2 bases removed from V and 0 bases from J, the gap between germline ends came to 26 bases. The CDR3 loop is CASSESVVPKDLLIAKNIQYF. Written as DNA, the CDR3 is TGTGCCAGCAGTGAAAGCGTCGTCCCAAAAGACCTCCTTATAGCCAAAAACATTCAGTACTTC.

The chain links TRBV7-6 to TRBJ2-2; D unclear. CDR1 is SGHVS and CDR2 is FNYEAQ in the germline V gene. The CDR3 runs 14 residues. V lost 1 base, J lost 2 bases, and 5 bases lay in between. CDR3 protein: CASSLGVNTGELFF. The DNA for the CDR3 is TGTGCCAGCAGCTTAGGGGTTAACACCGGGGAGCTGTTTTTT.

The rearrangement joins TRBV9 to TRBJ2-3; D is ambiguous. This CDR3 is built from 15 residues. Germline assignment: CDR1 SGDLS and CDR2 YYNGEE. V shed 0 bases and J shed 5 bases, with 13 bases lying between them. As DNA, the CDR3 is TGTGCCAGCAGCGTAGGCGGCGAAGACGGAGATACGCAGTATTTT. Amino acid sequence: CASSVGGEDGDTQYF.

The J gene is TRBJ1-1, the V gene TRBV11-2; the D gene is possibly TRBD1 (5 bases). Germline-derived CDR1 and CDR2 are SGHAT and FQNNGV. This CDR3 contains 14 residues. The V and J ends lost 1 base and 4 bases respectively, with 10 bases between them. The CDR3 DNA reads TGTGCCAGCAGCTTAGTTCAGGGACTCACTGAAGCTTTCTTT. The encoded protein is CASSLVQGLTEAFF.

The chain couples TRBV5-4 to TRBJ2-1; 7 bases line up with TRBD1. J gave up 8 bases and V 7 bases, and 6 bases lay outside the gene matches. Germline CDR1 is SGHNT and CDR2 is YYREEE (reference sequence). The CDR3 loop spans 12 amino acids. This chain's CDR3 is CASWRQGHEQFF. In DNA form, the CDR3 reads TGTGCCAGCTGGCGACAGGGTCATGAGCAGTTCTTC. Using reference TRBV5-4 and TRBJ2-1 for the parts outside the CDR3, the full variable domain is ETGVTQSPTHLIKTRGQQVTLRCSSQSGHNTVSWYQQALGQGPQFIFQYYREEENGRGNFPPRFSGLQFPNYSSELNVNALELDDSALYLCASWRQGHEQFFGPGTRLTVL.

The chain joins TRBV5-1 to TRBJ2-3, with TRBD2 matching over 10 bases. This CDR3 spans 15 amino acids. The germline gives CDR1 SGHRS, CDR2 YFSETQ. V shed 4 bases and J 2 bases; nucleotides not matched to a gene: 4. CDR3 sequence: CASSPLAGFTDTQYF. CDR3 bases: TGCGCCAGCAGCCCACTAGCGGGATTCACAGATACGCAGTATTTT.

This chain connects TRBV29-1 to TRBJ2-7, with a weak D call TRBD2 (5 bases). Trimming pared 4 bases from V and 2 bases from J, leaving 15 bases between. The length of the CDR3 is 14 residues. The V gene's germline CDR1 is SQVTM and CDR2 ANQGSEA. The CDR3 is CSVGSSVLTYEQYF. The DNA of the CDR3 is TGCAGCGTTGGAAGTAGCGTTCTAACCTACGAGCAGTACTTC.

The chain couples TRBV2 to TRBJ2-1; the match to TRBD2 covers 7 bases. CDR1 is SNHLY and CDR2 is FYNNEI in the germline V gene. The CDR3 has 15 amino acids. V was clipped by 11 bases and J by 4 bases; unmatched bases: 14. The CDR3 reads CALPGGVDQYNEQFF. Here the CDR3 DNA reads TGTGCCCTACCGGGGGGAGTGGATCAATACAATGAGCAGTTCTTC.

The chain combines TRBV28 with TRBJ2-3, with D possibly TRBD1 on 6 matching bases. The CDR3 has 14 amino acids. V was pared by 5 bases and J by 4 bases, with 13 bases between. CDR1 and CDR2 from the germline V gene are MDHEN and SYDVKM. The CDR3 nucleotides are TGTGCCAGCAGTGTTACAGGGATAGCAGATACGCAGTATTTT. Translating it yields CASSVTGIADTQYF.

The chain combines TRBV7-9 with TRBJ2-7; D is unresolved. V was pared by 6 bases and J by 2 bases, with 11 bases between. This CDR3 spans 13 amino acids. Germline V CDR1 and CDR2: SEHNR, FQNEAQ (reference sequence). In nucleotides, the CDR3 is TGTGCCAGCAGGCCCGATCCGACCTACGAGCAGTACTTC. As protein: CASRPDPTYEQYF.

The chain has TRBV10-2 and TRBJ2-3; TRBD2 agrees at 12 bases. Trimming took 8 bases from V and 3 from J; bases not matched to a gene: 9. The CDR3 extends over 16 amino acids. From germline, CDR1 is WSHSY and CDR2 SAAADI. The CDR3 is CASRNWGTSGTDTQYF. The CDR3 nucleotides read TGCGCCAGCCGAAACTGGGGGACTAGCGGGACAGATACGCAGTATTTT.

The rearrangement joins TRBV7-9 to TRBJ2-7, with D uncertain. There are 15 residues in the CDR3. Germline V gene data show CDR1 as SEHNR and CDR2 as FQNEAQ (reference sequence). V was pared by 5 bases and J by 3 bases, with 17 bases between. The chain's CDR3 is CASSRGPANFYEQYF. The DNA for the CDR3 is TGTGCCAGCAGCCGCGGTCCTGCCAACTTCTACGAGCAGTACTTC. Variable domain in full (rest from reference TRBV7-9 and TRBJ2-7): DTGVSQNPRHKITKRGQNVTFRCDPISEHNRLYWYRQTLGQGPEFLTYFQNEAQLEKSRLLSDRFSAERPKGSFSTLEIQRTEQGDSAMYLCASSRGPANFYEQYFGPGTRLTVT.

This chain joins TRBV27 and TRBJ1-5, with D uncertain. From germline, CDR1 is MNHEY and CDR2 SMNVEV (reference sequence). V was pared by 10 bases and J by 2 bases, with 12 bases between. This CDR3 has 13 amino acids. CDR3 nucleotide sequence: TGTGCCACCGGGTTAAGGCGCAATCAGCCCCAGCATTTT. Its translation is CATGLRRNQPQHF.

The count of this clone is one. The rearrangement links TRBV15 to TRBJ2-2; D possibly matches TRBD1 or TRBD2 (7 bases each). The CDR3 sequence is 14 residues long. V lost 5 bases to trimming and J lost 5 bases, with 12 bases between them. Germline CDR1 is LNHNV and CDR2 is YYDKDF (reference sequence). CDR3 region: CATSPRGGTGELFF. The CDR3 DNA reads TGTGCCACCAGCCCCAGGGGGGGGACCGGGGAGCTGTTTTTT.

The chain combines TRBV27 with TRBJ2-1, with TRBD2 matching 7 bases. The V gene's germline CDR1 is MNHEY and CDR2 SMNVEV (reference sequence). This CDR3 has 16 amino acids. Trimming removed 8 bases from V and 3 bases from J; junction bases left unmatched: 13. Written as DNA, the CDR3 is TGTGCCAGCGGACGGGGTTTAACGGGAGGCTACAATGAGCAGTTCTTC. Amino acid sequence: CASGRGLTGGYNEQFF.

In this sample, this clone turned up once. The CDR3 DNA follows: TGTGCCAGCAGTTCCTTTATGTCCCCTCAAGAGACCCAGTACTTC. Translated: CASSSFMSPQETQYF. V usage is TRBV27 and J usage is TRBJ2-5; D remains ambiguous. This CDR3 has 15 amino acids. V lost 4 bases to trimming and J lost 2 bases, with 14 bases between them. Germline values: CDR1 MNHEY, CDR2 SMNVEV (reference sequence).

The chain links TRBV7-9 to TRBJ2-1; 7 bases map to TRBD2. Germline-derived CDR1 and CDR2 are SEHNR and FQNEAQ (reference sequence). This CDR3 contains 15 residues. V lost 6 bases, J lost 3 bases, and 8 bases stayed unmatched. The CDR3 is CASSLTSAGYNEQFF. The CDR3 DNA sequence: TGTGCCAGCAGTTTAACTAGCGCCGGCTACAATGAGCAGTTCTTC.

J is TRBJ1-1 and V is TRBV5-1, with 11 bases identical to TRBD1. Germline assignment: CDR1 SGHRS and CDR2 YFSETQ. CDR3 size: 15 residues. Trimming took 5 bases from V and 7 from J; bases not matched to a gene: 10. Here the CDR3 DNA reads TGCGCCAGCAGTCTTGGAGGGACAGGGGGATATGAAGCTTTCTTT. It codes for CASSLGGTGGYEAFF.

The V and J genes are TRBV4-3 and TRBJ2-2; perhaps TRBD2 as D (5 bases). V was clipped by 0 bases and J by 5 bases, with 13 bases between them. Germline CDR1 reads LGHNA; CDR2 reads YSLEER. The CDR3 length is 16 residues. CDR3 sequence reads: CASSQDFGEVTGELFF. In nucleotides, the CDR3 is TGCGCCAGCAGCCAAGATTTCGGGGAAGTTACCGGGGAGCTGTTTTTT.

CDR3 nucleotides: TGTGCCAGTAGTACGCCGGGACATCTTGACTATGGCTACACCTTC. Amino acids: CASSTPGHLDYGYTF. The chain is built from TRBV19 and TRBJ1-2, with D maybe TRBD1 (6 bases). This CDR3 contains 15 residues. Germline loops: CDR1 LNHDA, CDR2 SQIVND (reference sequence). The V and J ends lost 4 bases and 3 bases respectively, with 15 bases between them.

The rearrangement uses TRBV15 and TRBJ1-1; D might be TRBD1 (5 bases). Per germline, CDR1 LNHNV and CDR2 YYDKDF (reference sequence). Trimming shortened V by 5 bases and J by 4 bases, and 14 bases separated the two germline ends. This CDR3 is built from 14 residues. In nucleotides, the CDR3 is TGTGCCACCAGCTCCAGTCCGGGGGGCACTGAAGCTTTCTTT. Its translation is CATSSSPGGTEAFF.

CDR3 sequence: CASRLGNEQFF. CDR3 bases: TGTGCCAGCAGACTAGGTAATGAGCAGTTCTTC. The J gene is TRBJ2-1, the V gene TRBV6-6; tentative D call: TRBD2 (5 bases). Germline loops: CDR1 MNHNY, CDR2 SVGAGI (reference sequence). The CDR3 runs to 11 residues. The germline V and J ends were trimmed by 6 bases and 7 bases, with 7 bases remaining between them.

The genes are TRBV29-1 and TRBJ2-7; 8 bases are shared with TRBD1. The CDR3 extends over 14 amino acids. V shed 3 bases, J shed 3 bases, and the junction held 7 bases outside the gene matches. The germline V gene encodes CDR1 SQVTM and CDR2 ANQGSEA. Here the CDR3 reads CSVEPGTGSYEQYF. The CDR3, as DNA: TGCAGCGTTGAGCCCGGGACAGGCAGCTACGAGCAGTACTTC.

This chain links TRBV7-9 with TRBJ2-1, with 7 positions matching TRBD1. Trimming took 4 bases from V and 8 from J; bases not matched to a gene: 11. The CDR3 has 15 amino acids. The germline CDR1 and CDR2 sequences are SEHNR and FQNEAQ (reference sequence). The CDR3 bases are TGTGCCAGCAGCTCAAGCCCGACAGGGAGTTATGAGCAGTTCTTC. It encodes CASSSSPTGSYEQFF.

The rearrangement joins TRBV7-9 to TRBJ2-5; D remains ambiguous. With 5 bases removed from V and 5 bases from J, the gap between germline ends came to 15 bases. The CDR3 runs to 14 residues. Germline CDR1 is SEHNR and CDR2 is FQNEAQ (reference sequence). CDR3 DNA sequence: TGTGCCAGCAGCCCTGGTCCCATGGAGGAGACCCAGTACTTC. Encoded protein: CASSPGPMEETQYF.

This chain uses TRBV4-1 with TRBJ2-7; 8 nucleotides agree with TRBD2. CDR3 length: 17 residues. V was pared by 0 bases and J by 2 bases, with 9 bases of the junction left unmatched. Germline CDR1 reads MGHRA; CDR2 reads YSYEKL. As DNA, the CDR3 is TGCGCCAGCAGCCAAGACAGACTAGCGCGATCACCCTACGAGCAGTACTTC. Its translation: CASSQDRLARSPYEQYF.

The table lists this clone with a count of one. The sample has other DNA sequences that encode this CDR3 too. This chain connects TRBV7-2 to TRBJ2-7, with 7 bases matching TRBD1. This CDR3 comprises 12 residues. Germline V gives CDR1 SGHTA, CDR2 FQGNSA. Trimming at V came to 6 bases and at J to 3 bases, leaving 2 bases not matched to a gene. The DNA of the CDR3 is TGTGCCAGCAGTCGACAGGGCTACGAGCAGTACTTC. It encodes CASSRQGYEQYF.

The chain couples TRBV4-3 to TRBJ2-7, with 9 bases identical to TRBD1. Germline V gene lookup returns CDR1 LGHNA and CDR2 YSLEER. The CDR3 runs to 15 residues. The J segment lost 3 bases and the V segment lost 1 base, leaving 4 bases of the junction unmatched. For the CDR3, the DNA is TGCGCCAGCAGCCAAGGACAGGGGGGTATCTACGAGCAGTACTTC. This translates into CASSQGQGGIYEQYF.

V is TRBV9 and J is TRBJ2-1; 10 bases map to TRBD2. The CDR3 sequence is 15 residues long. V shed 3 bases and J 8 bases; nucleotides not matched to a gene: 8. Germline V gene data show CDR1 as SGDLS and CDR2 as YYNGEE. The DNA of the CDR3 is TGTGCCAGCAGCGATAGCGGGAGGTTTAAAGATGAGCAGTTCTTC. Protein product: CASSDSGRFKDEQFF. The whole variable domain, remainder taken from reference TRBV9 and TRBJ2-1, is DSGVTQTPKHLITATGQRVTLRCSPRSGDLSVYWYQQSLDQGLQFLIQYYNGEERAKGNILERFSAQQFPDLHSELNLSSLELGDSALYFCASSDSGRFKDEQFFGPGTRLTVL.